This is a list of T cell receptor beta chains from one sample in a study of OX40 agonist ivuxolimab in advanced cancers. The table came from immunoSEQ multiplex PCR; TCRdb's copy has only in-frame clones and leaves some out. The sample lists under 20,000 clones, roughly 85% occurring once. Sequencing was performed on CD4+ or CD8+ T cells sorted from blood, taken in a trial of the OX40 agonist ivuxolimab. These receptors originate from an adult with an advanced solid tumor such as melanoma, head and neck, liver or kidney cancer. CDR3s include the opening cysteine and the closing phenylalanine or tryptophan. A D gene is named only where the DNA matches it firmly. Only some rows state a clone size, as once, few, many or a class for expanded clones.

v_call	j_call	d_call	clone_size	cdr3_aa	cdr3_nt
TRBV6-5	TRBJ1-2	TRBD1	.	CASSLFDRGWGYTF	TGTGCCAGCAGTTTATTCGACAGGGGGTGGGGCTACACCTTC
TRBV19	TRBJ2-1	TRBD1	once	CASSILRTGGDEQFF	TGTGCCAGTAGTATACTTCGGACAGGGGGCGATGAGCAGTTCTTC
TRBV7-2	TRBJ1-1	TRBD1	.	CASSLGDRLNTEAFF	TGTGCCAGCAGCTTAGGGGACAGGTTGAACACTGAAGCTTTCTTT
TRBV30	TRBJ1-5	.	few	CAWSGGHGNQPQHF	TGTGCCTGGAGTGGTGGGCACGGCAATCAGCCCCAGCATTTT
TRBV4-1	TRBJ1-1	TRBD1	.	CASSQAGQGTFGTEAFF	TGCGCCAGCAGCCAGGCCGGACAGGGGACGTTTGGCACTGAAGCTTTCTTT
TRBV27	TRBJ2-3	.	.	CASSLYGMEYF	TGTGCCAGCAGTTTATATGGAATGGAGTATTTT
TRBV5-8	TRBJ2-1	.	.	CASSLDQDSGSSYNEQFF	TGTGCCAGCAGCTTGGATCAAGACAGTGGAAGCTCCTACAATGAGCAGTTCTTC
TRBV6-5	TRBJ2-4	.	.	CASEGGNIQYF	TGTGCGTCAGAAGGTGGAAACATTCAGTACTTC
TRBV30	TRBJ2-7	.	.	CAWSETAYEQYF	TGTGCCTGGAGTGAGACCGCCTACGAGCAGTACTTC
TRBV10-2	TRBJ2-3	.	.	CASSGRGAGDTQYF	TGCGCCAGCAGTGGAAGGGGGGCAGGTGATACGCAGTATTTT
TRBV5-5	TRBJ1-1	.	.	CASSTRVLAEAFF	TGTGCCAGCAGCACCAGGGTTTTGGCTGAAGCTTTCTTT